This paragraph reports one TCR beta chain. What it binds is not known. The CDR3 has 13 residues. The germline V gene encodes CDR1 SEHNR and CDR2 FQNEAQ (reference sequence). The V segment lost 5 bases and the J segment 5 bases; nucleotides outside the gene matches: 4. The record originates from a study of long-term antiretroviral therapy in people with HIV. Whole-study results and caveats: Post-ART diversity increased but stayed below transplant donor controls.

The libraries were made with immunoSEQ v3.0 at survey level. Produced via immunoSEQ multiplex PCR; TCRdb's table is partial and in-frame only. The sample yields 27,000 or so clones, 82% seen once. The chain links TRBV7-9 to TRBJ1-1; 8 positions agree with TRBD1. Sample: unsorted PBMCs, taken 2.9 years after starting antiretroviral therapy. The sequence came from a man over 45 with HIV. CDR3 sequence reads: CASSPGQGTEAFF. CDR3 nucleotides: TGTGCCAGCAGCCCCGGACAGGGAACTGAAGCTTTCTTT.